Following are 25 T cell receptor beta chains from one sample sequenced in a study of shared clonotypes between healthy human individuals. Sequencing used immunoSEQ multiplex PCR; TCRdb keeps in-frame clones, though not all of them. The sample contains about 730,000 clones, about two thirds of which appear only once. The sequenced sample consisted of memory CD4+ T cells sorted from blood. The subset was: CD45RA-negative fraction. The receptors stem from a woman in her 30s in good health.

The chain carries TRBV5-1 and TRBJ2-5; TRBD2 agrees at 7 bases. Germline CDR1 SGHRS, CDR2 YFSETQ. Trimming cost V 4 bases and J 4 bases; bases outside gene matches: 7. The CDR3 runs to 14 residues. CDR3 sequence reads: CASSTGGFTETQYF. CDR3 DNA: TGCGCCAGCAGCACGGGAGGTTTCACAGAGACCCAGTACTTC.

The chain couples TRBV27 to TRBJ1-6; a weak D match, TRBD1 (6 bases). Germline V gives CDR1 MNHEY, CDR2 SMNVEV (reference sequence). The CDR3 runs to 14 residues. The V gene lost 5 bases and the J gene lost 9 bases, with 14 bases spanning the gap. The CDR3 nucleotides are TGTGCCAGCAGTGTCCGGGGACAAGGTTCACCCCTCCACTTT. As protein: CASSVRGQGSPLHF.

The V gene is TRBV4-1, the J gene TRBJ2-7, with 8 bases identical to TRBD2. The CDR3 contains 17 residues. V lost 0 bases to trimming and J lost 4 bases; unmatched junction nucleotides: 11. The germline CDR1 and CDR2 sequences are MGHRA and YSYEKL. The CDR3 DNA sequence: TGCGCCAGCAGCCAAGATCGAACTAGCGGTAATCTATACGAGCAGTACTTC. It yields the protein CASSQDRTSGNLYEQYF.

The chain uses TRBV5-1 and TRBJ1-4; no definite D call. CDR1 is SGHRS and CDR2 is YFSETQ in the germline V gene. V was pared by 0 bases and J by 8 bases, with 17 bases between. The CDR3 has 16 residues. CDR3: CASSLGLEARAEKLFF. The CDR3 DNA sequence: TGCGCCAGCAGCTTGGGCTTGGAGGCAAGGGCCGAAAAACTGTTTTTT.

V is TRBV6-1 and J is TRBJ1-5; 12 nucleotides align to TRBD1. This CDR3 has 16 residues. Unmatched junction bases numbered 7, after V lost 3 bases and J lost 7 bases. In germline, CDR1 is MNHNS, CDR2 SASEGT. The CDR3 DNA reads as TGTGCCAGCAGTGAGGTGGGACAGGGGGCTTGGCAGCCCCAGCATTTT. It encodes CASSEVGQGAWQPQHF.

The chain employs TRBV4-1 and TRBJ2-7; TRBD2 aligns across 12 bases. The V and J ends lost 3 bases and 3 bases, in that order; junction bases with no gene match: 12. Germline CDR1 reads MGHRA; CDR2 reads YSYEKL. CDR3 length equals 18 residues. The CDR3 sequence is CASSHQRGTSGHIYEQYF. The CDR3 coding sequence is TGCGCCAGCAGCCATCAAAGGGGGACTAGCGGGCATATCTACGAGCAGTACTTC.

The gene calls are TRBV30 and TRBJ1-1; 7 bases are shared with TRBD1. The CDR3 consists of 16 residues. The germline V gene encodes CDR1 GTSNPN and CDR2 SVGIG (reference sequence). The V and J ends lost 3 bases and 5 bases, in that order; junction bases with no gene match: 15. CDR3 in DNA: TGTGCCTGGAGGGGCGGGACAGCCAGGGGTGGGACTGAAGCTTTCTTT. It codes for CAWRGGTARGGTEAFF.

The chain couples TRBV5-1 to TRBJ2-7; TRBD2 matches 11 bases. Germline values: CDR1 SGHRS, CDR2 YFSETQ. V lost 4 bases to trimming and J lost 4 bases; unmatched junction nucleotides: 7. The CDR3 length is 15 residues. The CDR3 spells CASSPGGTSGYEQYF. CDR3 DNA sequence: TGCGCCAGCAGCCCCGGAGGGACTAGCGGTTACGAGCAGTACTTC. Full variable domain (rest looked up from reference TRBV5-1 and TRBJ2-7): KAGVTQTPRYLIKTRGQQVTLSCSPISGHRSVSWYQQTPGQGLQFLFEYFSETQRNKGNFPGRFSGRQFSNSRSEMNVSTLELGDSALYLCASSPGGTSGYEQYFGPGTRLTVT.

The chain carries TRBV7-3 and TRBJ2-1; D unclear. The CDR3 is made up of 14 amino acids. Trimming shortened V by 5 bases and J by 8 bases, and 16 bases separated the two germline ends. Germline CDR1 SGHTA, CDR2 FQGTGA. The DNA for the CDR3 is TGTGCCAGCAGCCAGTCGCAGGAGATGCATGAGCAGTTCTTC. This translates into CASSQSQEMHEQFF.

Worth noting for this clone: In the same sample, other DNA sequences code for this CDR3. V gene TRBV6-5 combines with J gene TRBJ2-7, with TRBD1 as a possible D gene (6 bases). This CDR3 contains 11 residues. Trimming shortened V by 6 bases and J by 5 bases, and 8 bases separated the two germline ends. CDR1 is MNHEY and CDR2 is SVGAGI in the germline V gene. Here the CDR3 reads CASRQGHEQYF. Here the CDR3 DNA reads TGTGCCAGCAGACAGGGACACGAGCAGTACTTC.

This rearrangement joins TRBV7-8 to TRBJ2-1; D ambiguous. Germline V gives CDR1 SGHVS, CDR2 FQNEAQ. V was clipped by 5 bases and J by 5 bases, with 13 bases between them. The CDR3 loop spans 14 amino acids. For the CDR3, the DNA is TGTGCCAGCAGCACGACCTCTAGGAACAATGAGCAGTTCTTC. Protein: CASSTTSRNNEQFF.

Here the CDR3 reads CASSVDSGRSGELFF. Here the CDR3 DNA reads TGTGCCAGCAGCGTAGATAGCGGGAGATCCGGGGAGCTGTTTTTT. The chain employs TRBV9 and TRBJ2-2; 9 nucleotides agree with TRBD2. CDR1 SGDLS and CDR2 YYNGEE come from the germline V gene. This CDR3 is 15 amino acids long. The J segment lost 6 bases and the V segment lost 0 bases, leaving 3 bases of the junction unmatched.

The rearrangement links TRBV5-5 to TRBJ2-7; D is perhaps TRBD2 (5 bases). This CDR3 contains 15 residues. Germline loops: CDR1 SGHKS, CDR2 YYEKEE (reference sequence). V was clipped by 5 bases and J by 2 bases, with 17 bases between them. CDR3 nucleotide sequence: TGTGCCAGCAGTCTCTCACCCGGGAAGGCCTACGAGCAGTACTTC. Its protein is CASSLSPGKAYEQYF.

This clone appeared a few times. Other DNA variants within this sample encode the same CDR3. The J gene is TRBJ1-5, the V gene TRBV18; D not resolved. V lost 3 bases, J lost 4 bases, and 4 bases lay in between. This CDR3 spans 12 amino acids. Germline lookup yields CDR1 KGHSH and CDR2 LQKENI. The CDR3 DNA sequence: TGTGCCAGCTCACCGGGAAATCAGCCCCAGCATTTT. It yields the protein CASSPGNQPQHF.

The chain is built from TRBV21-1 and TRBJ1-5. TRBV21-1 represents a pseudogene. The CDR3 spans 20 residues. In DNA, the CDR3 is TGTGCCAGCAGCATTCGGCGGACGACCAGGGGGGGGTATAGCAATCAGCCCCAGCATTTT. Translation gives CASSIRRTTRGGYSNQPQHF.

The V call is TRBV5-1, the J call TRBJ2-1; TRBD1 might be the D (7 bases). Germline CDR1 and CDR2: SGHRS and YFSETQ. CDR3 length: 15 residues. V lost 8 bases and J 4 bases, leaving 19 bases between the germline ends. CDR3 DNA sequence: TGCGCCAGTGCCGTCGGAGGGGGCCTTTACAATGAGCAGTTCTTC. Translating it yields CASAVGGGLYNEQFF. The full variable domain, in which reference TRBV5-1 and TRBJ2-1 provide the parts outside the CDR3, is KAGVTQTPRYLIKTRGQQVTLSCSPISGHRSVSWYQQTPGQGLQFLFEYFSETQRNKGNFPGRFSGRQFSNSRSEMNVSTLELGDSALYLCASAVGGGLYNEQFFGPGTRLTVL.

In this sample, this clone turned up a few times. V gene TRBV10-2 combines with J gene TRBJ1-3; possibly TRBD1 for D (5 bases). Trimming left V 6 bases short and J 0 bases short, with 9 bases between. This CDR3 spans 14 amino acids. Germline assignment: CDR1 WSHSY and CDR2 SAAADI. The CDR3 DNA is TGCGCCAGCAGGGGGGGTAACTCTGGAAACACCATATATTTT. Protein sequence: CASRGGNSGNTIYF.

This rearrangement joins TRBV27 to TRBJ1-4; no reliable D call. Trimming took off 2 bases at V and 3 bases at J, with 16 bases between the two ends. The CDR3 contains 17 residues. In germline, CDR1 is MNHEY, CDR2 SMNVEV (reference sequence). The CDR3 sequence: CASSLRGTIHANEKLFF. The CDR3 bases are TGTGCCAGCAGTTTACGCGGTACGATCCACGCTAATGAAAAACTGTTTTTT.

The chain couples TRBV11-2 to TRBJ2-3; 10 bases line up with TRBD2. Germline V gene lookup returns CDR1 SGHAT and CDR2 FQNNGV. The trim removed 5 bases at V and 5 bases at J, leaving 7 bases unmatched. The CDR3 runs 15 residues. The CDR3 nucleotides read TGTGCCAGCAGCCCCCGCAGCGGGAGGGGAGATACGCAGTATTTT. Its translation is CASSPRSGRGDTQYF. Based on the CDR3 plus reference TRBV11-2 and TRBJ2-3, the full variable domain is EAGVAQSPRYKIIEKRQSVAFWCNPISGHATLYWYQQILGQGPKLLIQFQNNGVVDDSQLPKDRFSAERLKGVDSTLKIQPAKLEDSAVYLCASSPRSGRGDTQYFGPGTRLTVL.

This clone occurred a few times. The DNA for the CDR3 is TGTGCCAGCAGTGCTACAAGGGGGAGGGGGCAGTTCTTC. Translated: CASSATRGRGQFF. The genes are TRBV5-8 and TRBJ2-1; possibly TRBD2 for D (7 bases). The CDR3 consists of 13 residues. The germline CDR1 and CDR2 sequences are SGHTS and YDEGEE. V lost 5 bases and J lost 12, with 18 bases in between.

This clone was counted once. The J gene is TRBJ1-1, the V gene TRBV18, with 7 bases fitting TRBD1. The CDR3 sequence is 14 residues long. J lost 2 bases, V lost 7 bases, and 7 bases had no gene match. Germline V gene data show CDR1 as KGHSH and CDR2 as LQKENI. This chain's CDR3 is CASCDRQGNTEAFF. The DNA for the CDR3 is TGTGCCAGCTGTGATAGACAGGGAAACACTGAAGCTTTCTTT.

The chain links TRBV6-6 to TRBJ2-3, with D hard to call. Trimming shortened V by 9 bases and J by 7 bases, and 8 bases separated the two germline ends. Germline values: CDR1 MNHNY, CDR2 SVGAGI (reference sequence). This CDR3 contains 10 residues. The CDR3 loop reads CASRFNTQYF. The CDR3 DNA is TGTGCCAGTAGATTTAATACGCAGTATTTT.

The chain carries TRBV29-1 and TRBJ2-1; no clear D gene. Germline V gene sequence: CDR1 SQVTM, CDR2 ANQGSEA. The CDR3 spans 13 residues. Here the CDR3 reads CSHTIDLYNEQFF. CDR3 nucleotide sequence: TGCAGTCATACCATAGACCTTTACAATGAGCAGTTCTTC.

Here the CDR3 reads CAVLGEGYGYTF. CDR3 in DNA: TGTGCCGTCCTGGGGGAAGGCTATGGCTACACCTTC. V is TRBV2 and J is TRBJ1-2; a weak D match, TRBD1 (5 bases). V was trimmed by 11 bases and J by 4 bases, leaving 14 bases between them. The CDR3 contains 12 residues. Germline V lookup: CDR1 SNHLY, CDR2 FYNNEI.

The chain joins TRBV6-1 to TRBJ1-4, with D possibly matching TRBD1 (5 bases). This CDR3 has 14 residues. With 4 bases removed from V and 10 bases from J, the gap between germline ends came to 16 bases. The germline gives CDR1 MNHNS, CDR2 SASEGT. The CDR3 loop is CASSAGPGIVKLFF. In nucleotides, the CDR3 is TGTGCCAGCAGTGCAGGGCCCGGTATTGTAAAACTGTTTTTT.